This T cell receptor (beta chain) is from a study of blood T cell repertoires in COVID-19. The wider study: The origin of the acute and convalescent COVID-19 samples was the United States, Italy and Spain. Sources were T cells, B-cell-depleted T cells, or PBMCs; the material itself was cDNA or gDNA.

Authors' data handling: Reference gene primer amplification yielded estimated nucleated cell counts. The protocol was immunoSEQ multiplex PCR, while the TCRdb copy is restricted to in-frame clones and leaves out a portion. D and trimming were read from the DNA, whereas the V and J calls and clone size are those reported in that table. The sample includes about 99,000 clones, about 80% of them seen just once. The CDR3 covers 14 residues. V lost 8 bases and J 0 bases, leaving 14 bases between the germline ends. Germline V gives CDR1 MDHEN, CDR2 SYDVKM. Sequences were obtained from peripheral blood. This clonotype was obtained from a man aged 55-75 years with acute or convalescent COVID-19. The chain joins TRBV28 to TRBJ2-7; the D gene is possibly TRBD1 (5 bases). CDR3 DNA sequence: TGTGCCAGCGGAAGGGGCAGAAGCTCCTACGAGCAGTACTTC. Translating it yields CASGRGRSSYEQYF.